This T cell receptor beta chain was captured by sequencing in a study of regulatory T cells in long-lasting Graves disease. Study-wide results and limits: Shared public clonotypes totalled some 2,500 in persistent patients, compared with around 880 in new patients. Persistent disease was associated with favored TRBV28 usage and with favored use of TRBJ1-2 and TRBJ2-5.

Trimming took 4 bases from V and 9 from J, leaving 10 bases between them. Germline values: CDR1 SGHTA, CDR2 FQGNSA. CDR3 size: 12 residues. Arm-PCR with iRepertoire HTBI primers amplified the CDR3 regions for these TCR beta libraries. Each CDR3 protein is one row after TCRdb ran MiXCR on the multiplex PCR reads. The sample holds roughly 420,000 distinct CDR3 sequences, 15% to 19% seen once. This clonotype was seen repeatedly, ten times or more. Its antigen is unknown. Time point meaning: newly diagnosed GD, antithyroid drugs for less than 3 months. Generation of the TCR library employed RNA extracted from PBMCs. One endocrinology department in Xi'an, China, was where patients came from.

The chain carries TRBV7-2 and TRBJ1-5, with no clear D. The source material was peripheral blood mononuclear cells (PBMCs), sampled at new diagnosis, from a patient treated with antithyroid drugs. This sequence originates from a female donor with Graves disease. CDR3 DNA: TGTGCCAGCAGCTCCAACATGTTGCCCCAGCATTTT. Encoded protein: CASSSNMLPQHF.